Each of the 13 T cell receptor beta chains below was sequenced from the same sample in a study of blood T cell repertoires in COVID-19. Assay used: immunoSEQ multiplex PCR; TCRdb lists only in-frame clones, some missing. The sample lists 45,000 to 55,000 clones, approximately 90% occurring once. Material: peripheral blood. The receptors come from a woman between 40 and 55 years old with active COVID-19.

The J gene is TRBJ2-7, the V gene TRBV27, with a possible D match to TRBD1 (5 bases). The V end was cut by 1 base, the J end by 2 bases, with 9 bases between. Germline CDR1 reads MNHEY; CDR2 reads SMNVEV (reference sequence). The CDR3 is 14 amino acids. CDR3 DNA sequence: TGTGCCAGCAGTTTATTAAGGGGCGCCTACGAGCAGTACTTC. This translates into CASSLLRGAYEQYF.

CDR3 region: CSASLETGFYNEQFF. The CDR3 DNA reads as TGCAGTGCTAGTTTAGAGACAGGGTTTTACAATGAGCAGTTCTTC. The chain employs TRBV20-1 and TRBJ2-1; 7 bases are a match to TRBD1. Germline CDR1 reads DFQATT; CDR2 reads SNEGSKA (reference sequence). The V gene end was trimmed by 3 bases and the J gene end by 4 bases; junction bases not matched to a gene: 9. CDR3 length: 15 amino acids.

CDR3 nucleotide sequence: TGTGCCAGCAGCCCCGACCTTGGGGGGTTGAACACTGAAGCTTTCTTT. Protein: CASSPDLGGLNTEAFF. The J gene is TRBJ1-1, the V gene TRBV5-8, with TRBD1 as a possible D gene (5 bases). The CDR3 has 16 residues. The V and J ends lost 4 bases and 0 bases respectively, with 16 bases between them. CDR1 and CDR2 (germline): SGHTS, YDEGEE.

The V gene is TRBV6-5, the J gene TRBJ2-7, with a tentative D call TRBD2 (6 bases). V lost 7 bases and J 5 bases, leaving 21 bases between the germline ends. The CDR3 loop spans 15 amino acids. Germline V gene lookup returns CDR1 MNHEY and CDR2 SVGAGI. The DNA for the CDR3 is TGTGCCAGCACGGGGGTGGGCTTCTCTTCCCACGAGCAGTACTTC. Translating it yields CASTGVGFSSHEQYF.

This rearrangement joins TRBV19 to TRBJ1-1; 9 positions agree with TRBD1. Germline CDR1 LNHDA, CDR2 SQIVND (reference sequence). The CDR3 totals 17 residues. The ends lost 3 bases at V and 1 base at J; junction bases unmatched: 9. This CDR3 reads CASSIIGDRVRNTEAFF. CDR3 in DNA: TGTGCCAGTAGTATTATTGGGGACAGGGTTCGGAACACTGAAGCTTTCTTT.

V usage is TRBV27 and J usage is TRBJ1-5; TRBD1 is a possible D gene (6 bases). This CDR3 contains 14 residues. The ends were cut back, 3 bases at V and 4 bases at J, with 10 bases in the middle. The germline gives CDR1 MNHEY, CDR2 SMNVEV (reference sequence). The CDR3 reads CASSFYTGNQPQHF. The DNA for the CDR3 is TGTGCCAGCAGTTTTTATACAGGGAATCAGCCCCAGCATTTT.

This clone came up a few times. The rearrangement uses TRBV18 and TRBJ2-5; 12 nucleotides align to TRBD1. Germline V gene lookup returns CDR1 KGHSH and CDR2 LQKENI. The V gene end was trimmed by 3 bases and the J gene end by 5 bases; junction bases not matched to a gene: 7. The CDR3 runs 16 residues. CDR3 protein: CASSPGGQGAEETQYF. For the CDR3, the DNA is TGTGCCAGCTCACCGGGGGGACAGGGGGCCGAGGAGACCCAGTACTTC.

V usage is TRBV7-2 and J usage is TRBJ1-2; no reliable D call. V was pared by 5 bases and J by 2 bases, with 18 bases between. Germline V lookup: CDR1 SGHTA, CDR2 FQGNSA. The CDR3 spans 16 residues. CDR3 nucleotides: TGTGCCAGCAGCCCCAGCAGCCGGCGGCAAAACTATGGCTACACCTTC. As protein: CASSPSSRRQNYGYTF.

The V call is TRBV5-1, the J call TRBJ1-2; tentative D call: TRBD1 (6 bases). V gave up 0 bases and J gave up 1 base, with 10 bases separating them. Germline V CDR1 and CDR2: SGHRS, YFSETQ. The CDR3 sequence is 15 residues long. This CDR3 is CASSLDGQRNYGYTF. In DNA, the CDR3 is TGCGCCAGCAGCTTGGATGGACAGCGTAACTATGGCTACACCTTC. Full variable domain (missing parts from reference TRBV5-1 and TRBJ1-2): KAGVTQTPRYLIKTRGQQVTLSCSPISGHRSVSWYQQTPGQGLQFLFEYFSETQRNKGNFPGRFSGRQFSNSRSEMNVSTLELGDSALYLCASSLDGQRNYGYTFGSGTRLTVV.

The V gene is TRBV10-1, the J gene TRBJ2-4; 9 bases line up with TRBD2. CDR3 length equals 20 residues. The germline CDR1 and CDR2 sequences are WNHNN and SYGVQD (reference sequence). After removal of 0 bases from V and 6 bases from J, the junction contained 18 bases not matched to a gene. In nucleotides, the CDR3 is TGCGCCAGCAGTGAGTCGGGGTCCTACAAGCGGTTAGCGGGGGCAAACATTCAGTACTTC. This sequence encodes CASSESGSYKRLAGANIQYF.

V gene TRBV28 combines with J gene TRBJ1-1; no clear D. The CDR3 runs to 14 residues. Germline loops: CDR1 MDHEN, CDR2 SYDVKM. V was cut by 1 base and J by 3 bases, with 9 bases left in between. The chain's CDR3 is CASSLFAEDTEAFF. The DNA for the CDR3 is TGTGCCAGCAGTTTATTCGCAGAGGACACTGAAGCTTTCTTT.

The CDR3 spells CSVNRGVYEQYF. For the CDR3, the DNA is TGCAGCGTCAACAGGGGGGTCTACGAGCAGTACTTC. The chain combines TRBV29-1 with TRBJ2-7; 8 bases align to TRBD1. The length of the CDR3 is 12 residues. V lost 6 bases to trimming and J lost 3 bases; unmatched junction nucleotides: 4. Germline CDR1 reads SQVTM; CDR2 reads ANQGSEA.

The chain combines TRBV12-5 with TRBJ2-2, with D tentatively TRBD1 (5 bases). CDR3 length equals 16 residues. The germline V and J ends were trimmed by 3 bases and 6 bases, with 17 bases remaining between them. The V gene's germline CDR1 is LGHNT and CDR2 FRNRAP. The chain's CDR3 is CASGFALGRFPGELFF. The DNA of the CDR3 is TGTGCTAGTGGTTTCGCCCTGGGGCGGTTTCCCGGGGAGCTGTTTTTT. Filled out from reference TRBV12-5 and TRBJ2-2, the complete variable domain reads DARVTQTPRHKVTEMGQEVTMRCQPILGHNTVFWYRQTMMQGLELLAYFRNRAPLDDSGMPKDRFSAEMPDATLATLKIQPSEPRDSAVYFCASGFALGRFPGELFFGEGSRLTVL.